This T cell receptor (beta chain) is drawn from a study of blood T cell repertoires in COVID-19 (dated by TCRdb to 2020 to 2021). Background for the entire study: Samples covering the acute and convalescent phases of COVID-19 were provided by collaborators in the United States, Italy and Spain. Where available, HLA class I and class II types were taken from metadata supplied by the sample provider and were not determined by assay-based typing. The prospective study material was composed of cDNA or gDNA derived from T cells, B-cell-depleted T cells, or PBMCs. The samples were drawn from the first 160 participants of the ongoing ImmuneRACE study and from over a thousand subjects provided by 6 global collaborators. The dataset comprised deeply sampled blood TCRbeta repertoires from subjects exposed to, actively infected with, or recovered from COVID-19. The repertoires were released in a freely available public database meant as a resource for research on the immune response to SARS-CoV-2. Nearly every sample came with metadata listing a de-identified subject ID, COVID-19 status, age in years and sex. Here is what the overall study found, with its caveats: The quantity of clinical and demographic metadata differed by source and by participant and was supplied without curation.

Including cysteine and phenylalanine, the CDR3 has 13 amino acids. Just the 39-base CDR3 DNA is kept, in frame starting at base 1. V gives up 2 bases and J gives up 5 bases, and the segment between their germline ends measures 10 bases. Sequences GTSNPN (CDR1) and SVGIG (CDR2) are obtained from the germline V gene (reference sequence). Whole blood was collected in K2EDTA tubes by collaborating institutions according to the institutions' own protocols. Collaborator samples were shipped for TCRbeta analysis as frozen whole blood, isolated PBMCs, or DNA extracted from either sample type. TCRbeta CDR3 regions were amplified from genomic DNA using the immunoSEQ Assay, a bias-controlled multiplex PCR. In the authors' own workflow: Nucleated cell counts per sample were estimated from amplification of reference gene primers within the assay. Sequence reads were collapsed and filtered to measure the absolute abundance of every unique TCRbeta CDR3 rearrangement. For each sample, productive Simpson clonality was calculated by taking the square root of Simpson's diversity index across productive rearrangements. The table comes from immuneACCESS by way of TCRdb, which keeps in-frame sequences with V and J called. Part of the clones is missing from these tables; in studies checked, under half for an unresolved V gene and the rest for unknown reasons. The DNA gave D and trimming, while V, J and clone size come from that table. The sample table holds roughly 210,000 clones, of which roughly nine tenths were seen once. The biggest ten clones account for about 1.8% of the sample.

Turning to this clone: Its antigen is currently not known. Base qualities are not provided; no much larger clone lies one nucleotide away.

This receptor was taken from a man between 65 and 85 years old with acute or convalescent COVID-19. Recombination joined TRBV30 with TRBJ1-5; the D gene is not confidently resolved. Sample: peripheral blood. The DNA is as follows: TGTGCCTGGAGTACGGGTGACTATCAGCCCCAGCATTTT. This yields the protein CAWSTGDYQPQHF.